The 25 T cell receptor beta chains presented below share a single source sample, sequenced in a study of cytotoxic CD8 clonotypes in ibrutinib-treated CLL. Method: immunoSEQ multiplex PCR; TCRdb's copy keeps in-frame clones and lacks some. The data show around 310,000 clones, around four fifths seen once. Specimen: PBMCs, collected before ibrutinib treatment. The origin of the receptors is a human donor with chronic lymphocytic leukemia.

J is TRBJ2-7 and V is TRBV6-6; D uncertain. With 6 bases removed from V and 2 bases from J, the gap between germline ends came to 8 bases. Germline loops: CDR1 MNHNY, CDR2 SVGAGI (reference sequence). The CDR3 extends over 12 amino acids. The CDR3 region is CASSPEAYEQYF. CDR3 bases: TGTGCCAGCAGCCCCGAAGCCTACGAGCAGTACTTC.

V gene TRBV7-2 combines with J gene TRBJ1-3, with D possibly matching TRBD1 (5 bases). The V gene lost 5 bases and the J gene lost 6 bases, with 17 bases spanning the gap. Looked up from germline, CDR1 is SGHTA and CDR2 is FQGNSA. This CDR3 has 15 residues. In DNA form, the CDR3 reads TGTGCCAGCAGCCCCAGCGGGGGTCAACTAAACACCATATATTTT. Protein sequence: CASSPSGGQLNTIYF.

This clone showed up many times. This rearrangement joins TRBV7-6 to TRBJ1-1; 10 nucleotides line up with TRBD1. There are 14 residues in the CDR3. Germline trimming cut 5 bases from V and 7 bases from J; bases unmatched to any gene: 7. The germline CDR1 and CDR2 sequences are SGHVS and FNYEAQ. The CDR3 nucleotides are TGTGCCAGCAGCCGACAGGGGGCGTACGATGAAGCTTTCTTT. Translated: CASSRQGAYDEAFF.

This clone has only a few counts. The chain carries TRBV18 and TRBJ2-1; 9 bases agree with TRBD2. The germline V gene encodes CDR1 KGHSH and CDR2 LQKENI. The CDR3 extends over 16 amino acids. V shed 8 bases and J 5 bases; nucleotides not matched to a gene: 13. CDR3 loop: CASAPPLAGVNNEQFF. CDR3 in DNA: TGTGCCAGCGCCCCTCCTTTAGCGGGAGTCAACAATGAGCAGTTCTTC.

This chain links TRBV9 with TRBJ2-3; TRBD1 matches at 9 bases. The germline V gene encodes CDR1 SGDLS and CDR2 YYNGEE. The J segment lost 5 bases and the V segment lost 2 bases, leaving 6 bases of the junction unmatched. The CDR3 length is 15 residues. The CDR3 here is CASSVQQGAIDTQYF. In DNA, the CDR3 is TGTGCCAGCAGCGTGCAACAGGGGGCGATAGATACGCAGTATTTT.

This clone was recorded once. Other DNA sequences in the same sample also yield this CDR3. V and J are TRBV30 and TRBJ1-2; the match to TRBD1 covers 7 bases. CDR1 is GTSNPN and CDR2 is SVGIG in the germline V gene (reference sequence). The length of the CDR3 is 14 residues. The ends lost 0 bases at V and 3 bases at J; junction bases unmatched: 4. DNA of the CDR3: TGTGCCTGGAGTGTACTGGGGACAGACTATGGCTACACCTTC. Residues: CAWSVLGTDYGYTF.

This clone was detected a few times. The J gene is TRBJ2-1, the V gene TRBV9; D uncertain. The V gene's germline CDR1 is SGDLS and CDR2 YYNGEE. Trimming stripped 0 bases from V and 15 bases from J, with 16 bases between. The CDR3 has 13 amino acids. This chain's CDR3 is CASSVEGNRVPFF. In DNA, the CDR3 is TGTGCCAGCAGCGTAGAGGGAAACCGGGTCCCGTTCTTC. Variable domain in full (rest from reference TRBV9 and TRBJ2-1): DSGVTQTPKHLITATGQRVTLRCSPRSGDLSVYWYQQSLDQGLQFLIQYYNGEERAKGNILERFSAQQFPDLHSELNLSSLELGDSALYFCASSVEGNRVPFFGPGTRLTVL.

The rearrangement uses TRBV28 and TRBJ1-4; maybe TRBD1 (6 bases). Trimming took off 2 bases at V and 0 bases at J, with 7 bases between the two ends. The germline V gene has CDR1 MDHEN and CDR2 SYDVKM. The CDR3 covers 15 residues. The CDR3 sequence is CASSLRGATNEKLFF. The CDR3 bases are TGTGCCAGCAGTTTAAGGGGGGCAACTAATGAAAAACTGTTTTTT.

The chain couples TRBV5-1 to TRBJ2-6, with D uncertain. The CDR3 is 17 amino acids. CDR1 and CDR2 (germline): SGHRS, YFSETQ. Trimming cost V 0 bases and J 2 bases, with 12 bases left between them. The CDR3, as DNA: TGCGCCAGCAGCTTGGATGATTTAGAGACTGGGGCCAACGTCCTGACTTTC. Amino acid sequence: CASSLDDLETGANVLTF. Combining the CDR3 with reference TRBV5-1 and TRBJ2-6 gives the whole variable domain KAGVTQTPRYLIKTRGQQVTLSCSPISGHRSVSWYQQTPGQGLQFLFEYFSETQRNKGNFPGRFSGRQFSNSRSEMNVSTLELGDSALYLCASSLDDLETGANVLTFGAGSRLTVL.

The chain couples TRBV11-2 to TRBJ2-7, with 11 positions matching TRBD1. CDR3 length equals 15 residues. Germline CDR1 reads SGHAT; CDR2 reads FQNNGV. With 5 bases clipped from V and 4 bases from J, the junction kept 7 bases outside the gene matches. The DNA for the CDR3 is TGTGCCAGCAGCCCTGGGACAGGGGGAATATACGAGCAGTACTTC. Amino acids: CASSPGTGGIYEQYF.

V is TRBV29-1 and J is TRBJ1-2; weak D call: TRBD1 (5 bases). V lost 8 bases to trimming and J lost 8 bases, with 15 bases between them. The CDR3 is 11 amino acids. CDR1 and CDR2 (germline): SQVTM, ANQGSEA. The CDR3 DNA is TGCAGCACACCAGCGGGGGTGGGCTACACCTTC. Protein product: CSTPAGVGYTF.

This chain uses TRBV4-2 with TRBJ1-1, with D uncertain. V gave up 3 bases and J gave up 0 bases, with 5 bases separating them. CDR3 size: 13 residues. Germline lookup yields CDR1 LGHNA and CDR2 YNFKEQ. The CDR3: CASSQLMNTEAFF. The DNA of the CDR3 is TGTGCCAGCAGCCAGCTAATGAACACTGAAGCTTTCTTT.

The chain carries TRBV25-1 and TRBJ2-1; 7 positions match TRBD1. After removal of 4 bases from V and 6 bases from J, the junction contained 9 bases not matched to a gene. From germline, CDR1 is MGHDK and CDR2 SYGVNS. There are 15 residues in the CDR3. DNA of the CDR3: TGTGCCAGCAGTGTGCCGGGACAGCCCTTCAATGAGCAGTTCTTC. Residues: CASSVPGQPFNEQFF.

The chain has TRBV4-3 and TRBJ2-1; TRBD2 might be the D (6 bases). The CDR3 covers 15 residues. The V end was cut by 1 base, the J end by 6 bases, with 13 bases between. Germline assignment: CDR1 LGHNA and CDR2 YSLEER. The chain's CDR3 is CASSQGYGRSNEQFF. For the CDR3, the DNA is TGCGCCAGCAGCCAAGGGTACGGGAGAAGCAATGAGCAGTTCTTC.

The rearrangement joins TRBV19 to TRBJ1-5; D is ambiguous. The CDR3 has 14 residues. From germline, CDR1 is LNHDA and CDR2 SQIVND (reference sequence). V was trimmed by 6 bases and J by 4 bases, leaving 13 bases between them. The DNA of the CDR3 is TGTGCCAGTAGCCCCATGATTGGTAATCAGCCCCAGCATTTT. It specifies CASSPMIGNQPQHF. Supplemented by reference TRBV19 and TRBJ1-5, the full variable domain reads DGGITQSPKYLFRKEGQNVTLSCEQNLNHDAMYWYRQDPGQGLRLIYYSQIVNDFQKGDIAEGYSVSREKKESFPLTVTSAQKNPTAFYLCASSPMIGNQPQHFGDGTRLSIL.

This chain uses TRBV27 with TRBJ2-1; no reliable D call. The germline gives CDR1 MNHEY, CDR2 SMNVEV (reference sequence). The CDR3 has 14 amino acids. V was shortened by 3 bases and J by 2 bases, with 8 bases between the two germline ends. Written as DNA, the CDR3 is TGTGCCAGCAGTTTGGGCTTCACCTACAATGAGCAGTTCTTC. It codes for CASSLGFTYNEQFF.

This chain links TRBV15 with TRBJ1-1, with D unclear. Between the trimmed V and J ends, which lost 0 bases and 0 bases, there was a span of 8 bases. This CDR3 has 15 residues. CDR1 is LNHNV, CDR2 YYDKDF, per germline (reference sequence). CDR3 region: CATSRDLGLNTEAFF. CDR3 bases: TGTGCCACCAGCAGAGATCTCGGATTGAACACTGAAGCTTTCTTT. The whole variable domain, filled in from reference TRBV15 and TRBJ1-1, reads DAMVIQNPRYQVTQFGKPVTLSCSQTLNHNVMYWYQQKSSQAPKLLFHYYDKDFNNEADTPDNFQSRRPNTSFCFLDIRSPGLGDTAMYLCATSRDLGLNTEAFFGQGTRLTVV.

The chain couples TRBV7-2 to TRBJ1-5, with D hard to call. The V and J ends lost 1 base and 9 bases respectively, with 16 bases between them. Germline V gene lookup returns CDR1 SGHTA and CDR2 FQGNSA. CDR3 length: 15 amino acids. The CDR3 region has the DNA TGTGCCAGCAGCTTAGAGGTTGCGGGGAGGAGGCCCCAGCATTTT. Translating it yields CASSLEVAGRRPQHF. The full variable domain, completed using reference TRBV7-2 and TRBJ1-5, is GAGVSQSPSNKVTEKGKDVELRCDPISGHTALYWYRQSLGQGLEFLIYFQGNSAPDKSGLPSDRFSAERTGGSVSTLTIQRTQQEDSAVYLCASSLEVAGRRPQHFGDGTRLSIL.

V gene TRBV28 combines with J gene TRBJ2-7; perhaps TRBD1 as D (6 bases). Germline V gives CDR1 MDHEN, CDR2 SYDVKM. V shed 5 bases and J shed 6 bases, with 14 bases lying between them. The CDR3 spans 13 residues. CDR3 DNA: TGTGCCAGCAGTACAGGGTTGGGGCTCGAGCAGTACTTC. It specifies CASSTGLGLEQYF.

This clone appeared a few times. The V and J genes are TRBV7-8 and TRBJ1-2; no definite D call. CDR1 is SGHVS and CDR2 is FQNEAQ in the germline V gene. The CDR3 contains 14 residues. V was shortened by 5 bases and J by 4 bases, with 14 bases between the two germline ends. The CDR3 DNA reads TGTGCCAGCAGCCTTAGAAGGATGAGCTATGGCTACACCTTC. This gives the protein CASSLRRMSYGYTF. The full variable domain, rest sourced from reference TRBV7-8 and TRBJ1-2, is GAGVSQSPRYKVAKRGQDVALRCDPISGHVSLFWYQQALGQGPEFLTYFQNEAQLDKSGLPSDRFFAERPEGSVSTLKIQRTQQEDSAVYLCASSLRRMSYGYTFGSGTRLTVV.

This rearrangement joins TRBV4-3 to TRBJ2-2, with TRBD1 matching 8 bases. The V gene's germline CDR1 is LGHNA and CDR2 YSLEER. V was pared by 1 base and J by 6 bases, with 13 bases of the junction left unmatched. The CDR3 is made up of 18 amino acids. This CDR3 is CASSQVPPGGASPGELFF. The CDR3 DNA reads TGCGCCAGCAGCCAAGTACCCCCAGGGGGCGCATCCCCCGGGGAGCTGTTTTTT.

The rearrangement links TRBV19 to TRBJ2-7, with 7 bases fitting TRBD1. The ends lost 5 bases at V and 7 bases at J; junction bases unmatched: 8. Germline assignment: CDR1 LNHDA and CDR2 SQIVND (reference sequence). The CDR3 is 13 residues long. Here the CDR3 DNA reads TGTGCCAGTAGTCCATCAGGGGGTCGGGAGCAGTACTTC. Amino acid sequence: CASSPSGGREQYF.

CDR3 amino acids: CASSLVGTVKSGYGYTF. CDR3 sequence (DNA): TGTGCCAGCAGCTTAGTAGGGACAGTAAAATCGGGGTATGGCTACACCTTC. J is TRBJ1-2 and V is TRBV7-2, with TRBD1 matching over 7 bases. Germline V lookup: CDR1 SGHTA, CDR2 FQGNSA. Trimming cost V 1 base and J 5 bases; bases outside gene matches: 13. The CDR3 is 17 residues long. The full variable domain, rest sourced from reference TRBV7-2 and TRBJ1-2, is GAGVSQSPSNKVTEKGKDVELRCDPISGHTALYWYRQSLGQGLEFLIYFQGNSAPDKSGLPSDRFSAERTGGSVSTLTIQRTQQEDSAVYLCASSLVGTVKSGYGYTFGSGTRLTVV.

V gene TRBV4-1 combines with J gene TRBJ2-2; D remains unclear. Germline V gene data show CDR1 as MGHRA and CDR2 as YSYEKL. CDR3 length equals 14 residues. V was clipped by 1 base and J by 0 bases, with 3 bases between them. The CDR3 bases are TGCGCCAGCAGCCAAGGCCCGAACACCGGGGAGCTGTTTTTT. Protein sequence: CASSQGPNTGELFF.

The V and J genes are TRBV6-1 and TRBJ1-2, with 7 bases identical to TRBD1. Losses at the gene ends were 0 bases for V and 4 bases for J; bases not matched to a gene: 8. This CDR3 has 16 amino acids. From germline, CDR1 is MNHNS and CDR2 SASEGT. The CDR3 sequence: CASSEAAPTGVYGYTF. The CDR3 DNA is TGTGCCAGCAGTGAAGCGGCCCCCACAGGGGTCTATGGCTACACCTTC.